Below are 27 T cell receptor beta chains sequenced from a single sample in a study of blood T cells in healthy people across ages. Sample-barcoded 5' priming and a J-beta primer mix drove a second PCR of roughly 6 to 12 cycles. Using its own MiXCR run on the 5' RACE reads, TCRdb lists one record per CDR3 protein. The data contain fewer than 1.5 million distinct CDR3 sequences, roughly 45% of them singletons. Material: blood. The origin of the receptors is a woman under 30 in good health.

The V and J genes are TRBV28 and TRBJ1-1, with D uncertain. Germline CDR1 is MDHEN and CDR2 is SYDVKM. This CDR3 is 16 amino acids long. Trimming left V 0 bases short and J 1 base short, with 12 bases between. The CDR3 loop reads CASSLWSRSTNTEAFF. In DNA form, the CDR3 reads TGTGCCAGCAGTTTATGGTCGCGCAGCACGAACACTGAAGCTTTCTTT.

The V and J genes are TRBV28 and TRBJ2-7; D not resolved. The CDR3 is made up of 17 amino acids. The ends were cut back, 2 bases at V and 6 bases at J, with 23 bases in the middle. Germline V CDR1 and CDR2: MDHEN, SYDVKM. The CDR3 sequence is CASSLIVGSVRPGEQYF. For the CDR3, the DNA is TGTGCCAGCAGTTTAATTGTTGGAAGCGTGAGGCCTGGCGAGCAGTACTTC.

The J gene is TRBJ1-1, the V gene TRBV20-1; TRBD1 matches at 8 bases. Per the germline V gene, CDR1 is DFQATT and CDR2 is SNEGSKA (reference sequence). With 2 bases clipped from V and 1 base from J, the junction kept 0 bases outside the gene matches. CDR3 length: 13 amino acids. The DNA for the CDR3 is TGCAGTGCTAGACAGGGGGCGAACACTGAAGCTTTCTTT. This codes for CSARQGANTEAFF.

The chain has TRBV12-3 or TRBV12-4 and TRBJ1-5; D call uncertain. CDR3 length equals 13 residues. V lost 6 bases to trimming and J lost 4 bases, with 10 bases between them. CDR3 nucleotide sequence: TGTGCCAGCAGAAAAGACCAGAATCAGCCCCAGCATTTT. As protein: CASRKDQNQPQHF.

The chain has TRBV20-1 and TRBJ2-1; TRBD2 might be the D (5 bases). Germline V CDR1 and CDR2: DFQATT, SNEGSKA (reference sequence). This CDR3 spans 12 amino acids. Trimming removed 6 bases at V and 6 bases at J, with 12 bases between. The CDR3 DNA reads as TGCAGTGCCCCGACGGGGATCAATGAGCAGTTCTTC. Amino acids: CSAPTGINEQFF.

V gene TRBV12-5 combines with J gene TRBJ2-7; 9 positions agree with TRBD2. The germline V gene has CDR1 LGHNT and CDR2 FRNRAP. The CDR3 length is 13 residues. V lost 6 bases and J lost 7; bases outside the gene matches: 7. The CDR3, as DNA: TGTGCTAGTGGCCCCGGACTAGCGAATGAGCAGTACTTC. This sequence encodes CASGPGLANEQYF.

This clonotype came up a few times. The chain has TRBV28 and TRBJ2-7; 7 bases map to TRBD1. CDR1 is MDHEN, CDR2 SYDVKM, per germline. This CDR3 is built from 17 residues. Trimming removed 5 bases from V and 5 bases from J; junction bases left unmatched: 18. CDR3 sequence: CASSDDDREEIVHEQYF. The CDR3, as DNA: TGTGCCAGCAGTGACGACGACAGGGAAGAAATCGTCCACGAGCAGTACTTC.

The chain joins TRBV5-1 to TRBJ2-7; D is perhaps TRBD1 (5 bases). V lost 0 bases, J lost 1 base, and 11 bases lay in between. Germline V gene lookup returns CDR1 SGHRS and CDR2 YFSETQ. This CDR3 is 15 amino acids long. The CDR3 nucleotides are TGCGCCAGCAGCTTGGAGACAGTTGGGTCCTACGAGCAGTACTTC. This encodes CASSLETVGSYEQYF.

The J gene is TRBJ1-1, the V gene TRBV29-1; 12 bases map to TRBD1. The ends lost 6 bases at V and 5 bases at J; junction bases unmatched: 13. Germline lookup yields CDR1 SQVTM and CDR2 ANQGSEA. The CDR3 extends over 16 amino acids. The CDR3: CSVALGTGGAGTEAFF. CDR3 DNA sequence: TGCAGCGTCGCCCTCGGGACAGGGGGCGCGGGGACTGAAGCTTTCTTT.

The J gene is TRBJ2-3, the V gene TRBV10-3, with 9 bases identical to TRBD1. After removal of 6 bases from V and 4 bases from J, the junction contained 11 bases not matched to a gene. The CDR3 runs to 16 residues. Germline CDR1 is ENHRY and CDR2 is SYGVKD. CDR3: CAISVRDRVGADTQYF. CDR3 in DNA: TGTGCCATCAGCGTCCGGGACAGGGTCGGGGCAGATACGCAGTATTTT.

This chain links TRBV10-3 with TRBJ2-7; D is perhaps TRBD1 (6 bases). V lost 4 bases, J lost 3 bases, and 10 bases lay in between. This CDR3 region has 13 residues. The V gene's germline CDR1 is ENHRY and CDR2 SYGVKD. The CDR3 nucleotides are TGTGCCATCAGTGCGGGACAAAACTACGAGCAGTACTTC. Its protein is CAISAGQNYEQYF.

This clonotype showed up just a few times. The chain uses TRBV7-9 and TRBJ1-5, with 8 bases identical to TRBD1. The germline V gene encodes CDR1 SEHNR and CDR2 FQNEAQ (reference sequence). This CDR3 is built from 16 residues. The V segment lost 3 bases and the J segment 6 bases; nucleotides outside the gene matches: 10. CDR3 nucleotide sequence: TGTGCCAGCAGCTTGAGGACAGGGAAGGACAGTCAGCCCCAGCATTTT. The encoded protein is CASSLRTGKDSQPQHF.

This clonotype has more than one count but fewer than ten. V is TRBV20-1 and J is TRBJ2-7; D is undetermined. The CDR3 is made up of 13 amino acids. Germline values: CDR1 DFQATT, CDR2 SNEGSKA (reference sequence). V was cut by 6 bases and J by 4 bases, with 16 bases left in between. The CDR3 protein is CSAPDQTVYEQYF. CDR3 DNA: TGCAGTGCACCCGACCAGACTGTGTACGAGCAGTACTTC.

This chain links TRBV15 with TRBJ1-1; TRBD1 matches 7 bases. The CDR3 totals 19 residues. V was pared by 4 bases and J by 1 base, with 18 bases of the junction left unmatched. Per germline, CDR1 LNHNV and CDR2 YYDKDF (reference sequence). This chain's CDR3 is CATSTPKERGRDRNTEAFF. The DNA of the CDR3 is TGTGCCACCAGCACGCCAAAGGAGAGGGGTAGGGACAGGAACACTGAAGCTTTCTTT.

This clonotype was observed a few times. The chain joins TRBV7-2 to TRBJ1-4; possibly TRBD1 for D (5 bases). The CDR3 is made up of 16 amino acids. Trimming removed 4 bases from V and 4 bases from J, with 16 bases in between. Germline CDR1 and CDR2: SGHTA and FQGNSA. This CDR3 reads CASSSRRGGLNEKLFF. As DNA, the CDR3 is TGTGCCAGCAGCTCGCGGAGGGGTGGCCTTAATGAAAAACTGTTTTTT.

This rearrangement joins TRBV11-2 to TRBJ2-4; 8 bases match TRBD2. Near its end, the DNA agrees better with TRBJ2-5, so the J call may be wrong. Germline V gene lookup returns CDR1 SGHAT and CDR2 FQNNGV. The CDR3 covers 17 residues. CDR3 in amino acids: CASSFRVAGKGEETQYF. CDR3 nucleotide sequence: TGTGCCAGCAGCTTCCGAGTAGCGGGAAAAGGAGAAGAGACCCAGTACTTC.

This clonotype showed up just a few times. The chain has TRBV6-1 and TRBJ2-1, with TRBD2 matching 7 bases. Per the germline V gene, CDR1 is MNHNS and CDR2 is SASEGT. The CDR3 length is 13 residues. Trimming took 8 bases from V and 2 from J; bases not matched to a gene: 3. CDR3 in amino acids: CASERGTYNEQFF. CDR3 coding DNA: TGTGCCAGCGAGCGGGGAACCTACAATGAGCAGTTCTTC.

The DNA of the CDR3 is TGTGCCAGCAGTTTATCGGGGGGCGCTTGGGAAAAACTGTTTTTT. Translated, it gives CASSLSGGAWEKLFF. V and J are TRBV28 and TRBJ1-4, with D maybe TRBD1 (6 bases). Between the trimmed V and J ends, which lost 1 base and 8 bases, there was a span of 14 bases. The CDR3 loop spans 15 amino acids. The V gene's germline CDR1 is MDHEN and CDR2 SYDVKM.

The V and J genes are TRBV20-1 and TRBJ2-1, with D possibly TRBD2 on 5 matching bases. With 3 bases removed from V and 7 bases from J, the gap between germline ends came to 16 bases. This CDR3 comprises 14 residues. Germline lookup yields CDR1 DFQATT and CDR2 SNEGSKA (reference sequence). The CDR3 DNA sequence: TGCAGTGCTAGGGCCGGGATCCATGTGAATGAGCAGTTCTTC. This gives the protein CSARAGIHVNEQFF.

This rearrangement joins TRBV13 to TRBJ2-1; D is possibly TRBD1 or TRBD2 (6 bases each). The CDR3 sequence is 17 residues long. The V gene lost 3 bases and the J gene lost 10 bases, with 25 bases spanning the gap. Germline assignment: CDR1 PRHDT and CDR2 FYEKMQ (reference sequence). CDR3 in amino acids: CASSLGAPGLQPYEQFF. The CDR3 coding sequence is TGTGCCAGCAGCTTGGGGGCCCCGGGACTCCAGCCCTACGAGCAGTTCTTC. Combining the CDR3 with reference TRBV13 and TRBJ2-1 gives the whole variable domain AAGVIQSPRHLIKEKRETATLKCYPIPRHDTVYWYQQGPGQDPQFLISFYEKMQSDKGSIPDRFSAQQFSDYHSELNMSSLELGDSALYFCASSLGAPGLQPYEQFFGPGTRLTVL.

The chain employs TRBV5-6 and TRBJ2-3; perhaps TRBD1 as D (6 bases). V was shortened by 4 bases and J by 2 bases, with 14 bases between the two germline ends. The CDR3 has 15 amino acids. Per germline, CDR1 SGHDT and CDR2 YYEEEE. The CDR3 region is CASSPLGAFTDTQYF. The CDR3 nucleotides are TGTGCCAGCAGCCCGCTGGGGGCCTTCACAGATACGCAGTATTTT.

The chain is built from TRBV6-5 and TRBJ2-5; weak D call: TRBD2 (6 bases). Germline V lookup: CDR1 MNHEY, CDR2 SVGAGI. Trimming removed 10 bases at V and 3 bases at J, with 12 bases between. The CDR3 runs to 12 residues. CDR3 bases: TGTGCCATGGGAGGTTTGGAAGAGACCCAGTACTTC. Translating gives CAMGGLEETQYF.

This chain joins TRBV10-3 and TRBJ2-2; 11 bases fit TRBD1. The CDR3 is made up of 14 amino acids. V dropped 10 bases and J dropped 12; count of bases not matched to a gene: 13. CDR1 and CDR2 from the germline V gene are ENHRY and SYGVKD. CDR3 amino acids: CATWEGQGAGKLFF. CDR3 nucleotide sequence: TGTGCCACGTGGGAAGGACAGGGGGCGGGGAAGCTGTTTTTT.

The chain joins TRBV5-1 to TRBJ2-7; D unclear. Germline V gene sequence: CDR1 SGHRS, CDR2 YFSETQ. Trimming left V 3 bases short and J 4 bases short, with 14 bases between. CDR3 length: 14 residues. The CDR3 here is CASSSFTGGYEQYF. The CDR3 bases are TGCGCCAGCAGCTCTTTTACGGGTGGATACGAGCAGTACTTC.

J is TRBJ1-6 and V is TRBV2; the D gene is possibly TRBD1 (5 bases). Trimming shortened V by 6 bases and J by 10 bases, and 13 bases separated the two germline ends. The V gene's germline CDR1 is SNHLY and CDR2 FYNNEI. This CDR3 region has 13 residues. This chain's CDR3 is CASRSTGRSPLHF. In DNA form, the CDR3 reads TGTGCCAGCAGATCCACAGGTCGATCACCCCTCCACTTT. The variable domain in full, with the rest retrieved from reference TRBV2 and TRBJ1-6, is EPEVTQTPSHQVTQMGQEVILRCVPISNHLYFYWYRQILGQKVEFLVSFYNNEISEKSEIFDDQFSVERPDGSNFTLKIRSTKLEDSAMYFCASRSTGRSPLHFGNGTRLTVT.

The rearrangement joins TRBV4-2 to TRBJ2-7; tentative D call: TRBD2 (6 bases). CDR1 and CDR2 (germline): LGHNA, YNFKEQ. The CDR3 has 15 amino acids. Trimming shortened V by 4 bases and J by 2 bases, and 15 bases separated the two germline ends. CDR3 amino acids: CASSRSGGDPYEQYF. The CDR3 DNA reads as TGTGCCAGCAGCCGATCCGGCGGGGACCCCTACGAGCAGTACTTC.

This chain joins TRBV6-5 and TRBJ2-5; D not certain. Looked up from germline, CDR1 is MNHEY and CDR2 is SVGAGI. The CDR3 loop spans 13 amino acids. V lost 2 bases, J lost 4 bases, and 8 bases lay in between. CDR3 amino acids: CASSYREGETQYF. In DNA form, the CDR3 reads TGTGCCAGCAGTTACAGGGAAGGAGAGACCCAGTACTTC.